This is a list of T cell receptor beta chains from one sample in a study of cytotoxic CD8 clonotypes in ibrutinib-treated CLL. The repertoire was sequenced with immunoSEQ multiplex PCR; TCRdb's copy has only in-frame clones and lacks some. Here the sample spans under 75,000 clones, over 60% being singletons. This specimen consisted of PBMCs, obtained after 12 months of ibrutinib treatment. These receptors came from a human donor with chronic lymphocytic leukemia. The conserved cysteine and the conserved F or W are not part of the CDR3 here. Fields, in order: V gene, J gene, D gene, CDR3 protein. A D gene is named only where the DNA matches it firmly.

v_call: TRBV6-1; j_call: TRBJ1-5; d_call: TRBD1; cdr3_aa: ASSVGQGGNQPQH
v_call: TRBV5-4; j_call: TRBJ2-1; d_call: TRBD2; cdr3_aa: ASSLESGRSYNEQF
v_call: TRBV9; j_call: TRBJ2-2; d_call: .; cdr3_aa: ASSATVTGELF
v_call: TRBV18; j_call: TRBJ1-1; d_call: .; cdr3_aa: ASSPQGYGVTEAF
v_call: TRBV2; j_call: TRBJ1-5; d_call: .; cdr3_aa: ASRAEGNQPQH
v_call: TRBV27; j_call: TRBJ1-2; d_call: TRBD1; cdr3_aa: ASSPLLGQGYGYT
v_call: TRBV6-5; j_call: TRBJ1-2; d_call: TRBD1; cdr3_aa: ASSSGQGVYGYT
v_call: TRBV25-1; j_call: TRBJ1-4; d_call: .; cdr3_aa: ASSVQGPNEKLF
v_call: TRBV7-9; j_call: TRBJ1-1; d_call: .; cdr3_aa: ASLDRNTEAF
v_call: TRBV29-1; j_call: TRBJ2-1; d_call: .; cdr3_aa: SLNLGLSYNEQF
v_call: TRBV4-1; j_call: TRBJ2-7; d_call: .; cdr3_aa: ASSQVTGGVGRTYEQY
v_call: TRBV5-1; j_call: TRBJ2-6; d_call: TRBD2; cdr3_aa: ASMLGGTSGANVLT
v_call: TRBV7-2; j_call: TRBJ2-7; d_call: .; cdr3_aa: ASSVRGGTPYEQY
v_call: TRBV30; j_call: TRBJ2-7; d_call: .; cdr3_aa: AWSATDRAWAPQY
v_call: TRBV2; j_call: TRBJ2-3; d_call: .; cdr3_aa: ASSETLSTDTQY
v_call: TRBV5-1; j_call: TRBJ1-5; d_call: TRBD1; cdr3_aa: ASSQTGGINQPQH